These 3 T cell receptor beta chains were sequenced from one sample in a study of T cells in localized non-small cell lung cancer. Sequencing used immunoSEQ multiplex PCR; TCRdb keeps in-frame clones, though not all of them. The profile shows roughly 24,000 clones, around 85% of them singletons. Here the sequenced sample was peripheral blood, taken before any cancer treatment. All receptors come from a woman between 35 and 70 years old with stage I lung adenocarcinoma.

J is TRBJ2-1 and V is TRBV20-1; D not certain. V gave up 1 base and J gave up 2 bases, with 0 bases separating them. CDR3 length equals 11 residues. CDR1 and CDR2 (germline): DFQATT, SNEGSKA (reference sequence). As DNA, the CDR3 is TGCAGTGCTAGAGCCTACAATGAGCAGTTCTTC. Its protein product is CSARAYNEQFF.

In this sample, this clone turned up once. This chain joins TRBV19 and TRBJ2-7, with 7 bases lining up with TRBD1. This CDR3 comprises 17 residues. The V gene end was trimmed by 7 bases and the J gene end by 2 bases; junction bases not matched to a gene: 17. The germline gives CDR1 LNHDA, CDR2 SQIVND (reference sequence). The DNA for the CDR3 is TGTGCCAGTAATACAAAACAGGGGCTTGGGGTCACCTACGAGCAGTACTTC. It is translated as CASNTKQGLGVTYEQYF. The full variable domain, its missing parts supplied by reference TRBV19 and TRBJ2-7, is DGGITQSPKYLFRKEGQNVTLSCEQNLNHDAMYWYRQDPGQGLRLIYYSQIVNDFQKGDIAEGYSVSREKKESFPLTVTSAQKNPTAFYLCASNTKQGLGVTYEQYFGPGTRLTVT.

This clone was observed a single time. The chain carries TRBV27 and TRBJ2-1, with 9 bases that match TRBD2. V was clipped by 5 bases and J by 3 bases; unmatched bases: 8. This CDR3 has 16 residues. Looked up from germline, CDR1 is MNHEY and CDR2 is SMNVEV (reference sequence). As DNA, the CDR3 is TGTGCCAGCAGTCGCCAGCTGACTAGCGGCTACAATGAGCAGTTCTTC. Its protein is CASSRQLTSGYNEQFF.